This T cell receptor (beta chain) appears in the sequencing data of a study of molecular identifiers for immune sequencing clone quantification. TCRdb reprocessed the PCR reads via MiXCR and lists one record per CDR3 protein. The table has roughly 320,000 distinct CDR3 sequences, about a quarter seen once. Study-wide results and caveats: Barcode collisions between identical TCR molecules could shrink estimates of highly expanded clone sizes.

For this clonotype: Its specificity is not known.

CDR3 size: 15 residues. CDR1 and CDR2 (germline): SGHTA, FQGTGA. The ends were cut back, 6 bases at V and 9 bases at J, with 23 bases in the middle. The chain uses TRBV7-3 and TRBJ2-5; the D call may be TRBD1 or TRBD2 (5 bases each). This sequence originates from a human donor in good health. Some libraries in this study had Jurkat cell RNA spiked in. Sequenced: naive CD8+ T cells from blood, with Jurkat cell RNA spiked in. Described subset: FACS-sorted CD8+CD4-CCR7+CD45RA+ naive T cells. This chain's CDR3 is CASSHPGAHPAPQYF. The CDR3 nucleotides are TGTGCCAGCAGTCATCCCGGGGCGCATCCCGCGCCCCAGTACTTC.